This T cell receptor beta chain was identified during a study of cytomegalovirus exposure and HLA in healthy donors. This clone was detected only once. Antigen unknown. The assay was immunoSEQ multiplex PCR, and TCRdb's table has in-frame clones only and misses some. The sample carries about 360,000 clones, roughly 89% recorded once. Trimming pared 5 bases from V and 12 bases from J, leaving 15 bases between. The CDR3 contains 12 residues. Germline V gives CDR1 MDHEN, CDR2 SYDVKM. Broader study findings: Overall, approximately 150 TCR beta chains were annotated as cytomegalovirus-associated.

What was sequenced was PBMCs. The clonotype comes from a woman between 18 and 30 years old in good health and CMV-seronegative. V is TRBV28 and J is TRBJ2-3; maybe TRBD2 (7 bases). In nucleotides, the CDR3 is TGTGCCAGCAGTCGGGGGGCAGGCCACCAGTATTTT. This translates into CASSRGAGHQYF.